The 13 T cell receptor beta chains listed next were all sequenced from one sample in a study of T cells in Graves' hyperthyroidism and ophthalmopathy. It was RNA transcripts that yielded the amplified TCR beta CDR3 regions. In the first-round RT-PCR of the TCR CDR3, the HTBI primer set was used. Using its own MiXCR run on the multiplex PCR reads, TCRdb lists one record per CDR3 protein. The sample holds around 600,000 distinct CDR3 sequences; around 16% are singletons and the top ten take around 3.5%. Sequenced input: blood. The receptors shown here come from a woman between 40 and 55 years old with Graves' ophthalmopathy.

Ten or more counts support this clonotype. V gene TRBV10-3 combines with J gene TRBJ2-7; TRBD1 matches 10 bases. The germline V gene encodes CDR1 ENHRY and CDR2 SYGVKD. Trimming cost V 2 bases and J 6 bases; bases outside gene matches: 7. The CDR3 covers 15 residues. CDR3 DNA sequence: TGTGCCATCAGTGAGAACCCGGGACAGGGGACCGAGCAGTACTTC. This encodes CAISENPGQGTEQYF.

This clonotype has more than one count but fewer than ten. V is TRBV7-8 and J is TRBJ2-1; 9 nucleotides agree with TRBD1. The CDR3 runs 18 residues. Germline values: CDR1 SGHVS, CDR2 FQNEAQ. Germline trimming cut 10 bases from V and 1 base from J; bases unmatched to any gene: 17. CDR3 in amino acids: CATSDRTGVRSSYNEQFF. Here the CDR3 DNA reads TGTGCCACCAGTGACCGGACAGGGGTAAGGTCATCCTACAATGAGCAGTTCTTC. The full variable domain, rest sourced from reference TRBV7-8 and TRBJ2-1, is GAGVSQSPRYKVAKRGQDVALRCDPISGHVSLFWYQQALGQGPEFLTYFQNEAQLDKSGLPSDRFFAERPEGSVSTLKIQRTQQEDSAVYLCATSDRTGVRSSYNEQFFGPGTRLTVL.

This clonotype was detected ten times or more. The chain recombines TRBV7-2 with TRBJ2-7, with D unresolved. CDR3 length: 12 residues. The V gene lost 0 bases and the J gene lost 3 bases, with 3 bases spanning the gap. Germline assignment: CDR1 SGHTA and CDR2 FQGNSA. CDR3 sequence (DNA): TGTGCCAGCAGCTTAGCCTTCTACGAGCAGTACTTC. It encodes CASSLAFYEQYF.

The chain carries TRBV11-2 and TRBJ2-7, with 10 nucleotides matching TRBD2. CDR1 is SGHAT, CDR2 FQNNGV, per germline. The V gene end was trimmed by 8 bases and the J gene end by 0 bases; junction bases not matched to a gene: 1. The CDR3 loop spans 13 amino acids. In DNA form, the CDR3 reads TGTGCCAGCGCTAGCGGGAGCTCCTACGAGCAGTACTTC. This gives the protein CASASGSSYEQYF. Based on the CDR3 plus reference TRBV11-2 and TRBJ2-7, the full variable domain is EAGVAQSPRYKIIEKRQSVAFWCNPISGHATLYWYQQILGQGPKLLIQFQNNGVVDDSQLPKDRFSAERLKGVDSTLKIQPAKLEDSAVYLCASASGSSYEQYFGPGTRLTVT.

This clonotype turned up a few times. This chain connects TRBV5-1 to TRBJ2-5, with D tentatively TRBD2 (5 bases). The DNA end lines up better with TRBJ2-1; the J call may be wrong. In germline, CDR1 is SGHRS, CDR2 YFSETQ. The length of the CDR3 is 15 residues. The CDR3 DNA is TGCGCCAGCAGCTTGTTGTTCGGGAATGGAGAGACCCAGTTCTTC. Translated, it gives CASSLLFGNGETQFF.

This clonotype has ten or more counts. This chain uses TRBV27 with TRBJ2-3; 14 bases are shared with TRBD2. Germline V gives CDR1 MNHEY, CDR2 SMNVEV (reference sequence). V shed 6 bases and J 4 bases; nucleotides not matched to a gene: 6. The CDR3 loop spans 16 amino acids. CDR3 coding DNA: TGTGCCAGCAGAAATATGGGACTAGCGGGGGCAGATACGCAGTATTTT. Protein: CASRNMGLAGADTQYF.

This clonotype was counted only a few times. This chain joins TRBV7-2 and TRBJ1-1, with TRBD1 matching 9 bases. This CDR3 spans 14 amino acids. Germline-derived CDR1 and CDR2 are SGHTA and FQGNSA. After removal of 2 bases from V and 5 bases from J, the junction contained 3 bases not matched to a gene. The CDR3 sequence is CASSLNRGRTEAFF. The CDR3 DNA follows: TGTGCCAGCAGCTTAAACAGGGGGCGGACTGAAGCTTTCTTT. Filled out from reference TRBV7-2 and TRBJ1-1, the complete variable domain reads GAGVSQSPSNKVTEKGKDVELRCDPISGHTALYWYRQSLGQGLEFLIYFQGNSAPDKSGLPSDRFSAERTGGSVSTLTIQRTQQEDSAVYLCASSLNRGRTEAFFGQGTRLTVV.

The CDR3 region is CASSQGVIGKVGADTQYF. CDR3 bases: TGCGCCAGCAGCCAAGGAGTAATTGGGAAGGTCGGGGCAGATACGCAGTATTTT. The chain is built from TRBV4-1 and TRBJ2-3; D is perhaps TRBD2 (5 bases). The V gene lost 1 base and the J gene lost 4 bases, with 21 bases spanning the gap. Germline V gene sequence: CDR1 MGHRA, CDR2 YSYEKL. The CDR3 has 18 residues.

This clonotype occurred a few times. V is TRBV6-6 and J is TRBJ2-1, with TRBD2 as a possible D gene (5 bases). CDR3 size: 15 residues. Trimming cost V 0 bases and J 6 bases, with 12 bases left between them. The germline V gene has CDR1 MNHNY and CDR2 SVGAGI (reference sequence). The CDR3 spells CASSYSRLGGNEQFF. CDR3 nucleotides: TGTGCCAGCAGTTACTCCCGGCTAGGAGGCAATGAGCAGTTCTTC.

This clonotype was counted many times. CDR3 in amino acids: CATAGELFF. The CDR3, as DNA: TGTGCCACAGCCGGGGAGCTGTTTTTT. The chain has TRBV27 and TRBJ2-2; D gene unclear. The CDR3 is 9 amino acids. V was shortened by 10 bases and J by 6 bases, with 3 bases between the two germline ends. Germline V gene lookup returns CDR1 MNHEY and CDR2 SMNVEV (reference sequence).

This clonotype showed up many times. The chain recombines TRBV10-3 with TRBJ1-2; D not resolved. Trimming shortened V by 2 bases and J by 2 bases, and 6 bases separated the two germline ends. This CDR3 has 13 amino acids. Looked up from germline, CDR1 is ENHRY and CDR2 is SYGVKD. This CDR3 is CAISEEQNYGYTF. The CDR3 bases are TGTGCCATCAGTGAGGAGCAGAACTATGGCTACACCTTC.

This clonotype was detected many times. The CDR3: CASNQAGELFF. The DNA of the CDR3 is TGTGCCAGCAATCAAGCCGGGGAGCTGTTTTTT. The gene calls are TRBV2 and TRBJ2-2; D is unclear. CDR3 length: 11 residues. V was shortened by 7 bases and J by 6 bases, with 6 bases between the two germline ends. From germline, CDR1 is SNHLY and CDR2 FYNNEI. Together with reference TRBV2 and TRBJ2-2, the CDR3 gives the full variable domain: EPEVTQTPSHQVTQMGQEVILRCVPISNHLYFYWYRQILGQKVEFLVSFYNNEISEKSEIFDDQFSVERPDGSNFTLKIRSTKLEDSAMYFCASNQAGELFFGEGSRLTVL.

This clonotype has ten or more counts. The genes are TRBV2 and TRBJ2-1, with 9 bases fitting TRBD2. The V gene end was trimmed by 6 bases and the J gene end by 6 bases; junction bases not matched to a gene: 3. The CDR3 loop spans 13 amino acids. From germline, CDR1 is SNHLY and CDR2 FYNNEI. The CDR3 sequence is CASSNSGGNEQFF. CDR3 DNA: TGTGCCAGCAGCAATAGCGGGGGCAATGAGCAGTTCTTC.